The 30 T cell receptor beta chains given below trace back to one sample, sequenced in a study of blood T cell repertoires in COVID-19. Assay used: immunoSEQ multiplex PCR; TCRdb lists only in-frame clones, some missing. The sample has fewer than 300,000 clones; 80% to 90% are singletons. Sequenced: peripheral blood. The receptors come from a woman in her forties or fifties who had recovered from COVID-19.

This sequence joins TRBV7-9 and TRBJ2-1; D call uncertain. The CDR3 has 15 residues. V was trimmed by 0 bases and J by 8 bases, leaving 14 bases between them. CDR1 and CDR2 from the germline V gene are SEHNR and FQNEAQ (reference sequence). The DNA for the CDR3 is TGTGCCAGCAGCTTAGCGCTGGCTAGTGGTGATGAGCAGTTCTTC. It yields the protein CASSLALASGDEQFF.

The chain couples TRBV19 to TRBJ2-1, with a weak D call TRBD2 (7 bases). The CDR3 is made up of 16 amino acids. CDR1 is LNHDA, CDR2 SQIVND, per germline (reference sequence). Trimming left V 3 bases short and J 8 bases short, with 20 bases between. CDR3 amino acids: CASSMTSWGPMDEQFF. Written as DNA, the CDR3 is TGTGCCAGTAGTATGACTAGCTGGGGGCCGATGGATGAGCAGTTCTTC.

V is TRBV11-2 and J is TRBJ2-2, with 9 bases matching TRBD2. Trimming cost V 8 bases and J 0 bases; bases outside gene matches: 16. Germline CDR1 reads SGHAT; CDR2 reads FQNNGV. The CDR3 contains 19 residues. In nucleotides, the CDR3 is TGTGCCAGCCAGGTTCGGGCTAGCGGGGCATACACGAACACCGGGGAGCTGTTTTTT. Its translation: CASQVRASGAYTNTGELFF.

J is TRBJ1-2 and V is TRBV6-2 or TRBV6-3; possibly TRBD1 for D (6 bases). CDR1 MNHEY and CDR2 SVGEGT come from the germline V gene. V gave up 4 bases and J gave up 4 bases, with 22 bases separating them. The CDR3 has 17 amino acids. The CDR3 DNA follows: TGTGCCAGCAGTTTCTTAGAAACTGACAGGCTGCGCTATGGCTACACCTTC. The encoded protein is CASSFLETDRLRYGYTF.

The chain recombines TRBV25-1 with TRBJ1-6; the match to TRBD1 covers 12 bases. The V segment lost 7 bases and the J segment 9 bases; nucleotides outside the gene matches: 7. CDR1 MGHDK and CDR2 SYGVNS come from the germline V gene. There are 15 residues in the CDR3. Written as DNA, the CDR3 is TGTGCCAGCAACACCGGGACAGGGGGCGCTTCACCCCTCCACTTT. Encoded protein: CASNTGTGGASPLHF.

This clone was detected only once. This chain links TRBV14 with TRBJ2-7; D is uncertain. The V end lost 0 bases, the J end lost 1 base, and 10 bases lay between the germline ends. The CDR3 sequence is 15 residues long. The germline V gene encodes CDR1 SGHDN and CDR2 FVKESK. As DNA, the CDR3 is TGTGCCAGCAGCCAAGATATAAGCGCGTCCTACGAGCAGTACTTC. Its protein product is CASSQDISASYEQYF.

In its sample, this clone was seen a few times. The chain couples TRBV3-1 (or the pseudogene TRBV3-2) to TRBJ2-7, with D possibly matching TRBD2 (6 bases). CDR1 and CDR2 (germline): LGHDT, YNNKEL (reference sequence). The V end lost 4 bases, the J end lost 2 bases, and 21 bases lay between the germline ends. The CDR3 contains 17 residues. In nucleotides, the CDR3 is TGTGCCAGCAGCCCCGACGGGACTTTTTACGGGGCCTACGAGCAGTACTTC. This sequence encodes CASSPDGTFYGAYEQYF.

The rearrangement joins TRBV5-4 to TRBJ2-3; weak D call: TRBD1 (6 bases). The V end was cut by 6 bases, the J end by 4 bases, with 21 bases between. Germline CDR1 and CDR2: SGHNT and YYREEE (reference sequence). The CDR3 sequence is 16 residues long. CDR3 DNA sequence: TGTGCCAGCAACCGCGGACACAGGGATATCGCAGATACGCAGTATTTT. Translation gives CASNRGHRDIADTQYF.

This clone was counted a single time. The chain recombines TRBV19 with TRBJ2-1; 8 bases align to TRBD1. From germline, CDR1 is LNHDA and CDR2 SQIVND (reference sequence). J gave up 3 bases and V 2 bases, and 3 bases lay outside the gene matches. The CDR3 totals 15 residues. As DNA, the CDR3 is TGTGCCAGTAGTATACGACAGGGGTACTACAATGAGCAGTTCTTC. This translates into CASSIRQGYYNEQFF.

V gene TRBV6-4 combines with J gene TRBJ1-5, with 7 bases matching TRBD1. J lost 0 bases, V lost 7 bases, and 15 bases had no gene match. The germline V gene encodes CDR1 MRHNA and CDR2 SNTAGT. CDR3 size: 18 residues. The CDR3 spells CASMIPPGTDFSNQPQHF. Written as DNA, the CDR3 is TGTGCCAGCATGATCCCTCCCGGGACAGACTTTAGCAATCAGCCCCAGCATTTT.

This clone was picked up a small number of times. Other DNA sequences in this sample translate to the same CDR3. The rearrangement uses TRBV28 and TRBJ1-2; 8 bases are a match to TRBD1. Germline V lookup: CDR1 MDHEN, CDR2 SYDVKM. This CDR3 is 13 amino acids long. With V trimmed by 5 bases and J by 6 bases, 5 bases remained unmatched. CDR3 coding DNA: TGTGCCAGCAGTCCGCGGACAGGGAATGGCTACACCTTC. It specifies CASSPRTGNGYTF.

Only a few counts were recorded for this clone. This sequence joins TRBV6-2 or TRBV6-3 and TRBJ2-3; 9 positions agree with TRBD1. This CDR3 is built from 15 residues. CDR1 is MNHEY and CDR2 is SVGEGT in the germline V gene. The trim removed 5 bases at V and 3 bases at J, leaving 6 bases unmatched. CDR3: CASSPAGQGTDTQYF. Written as DNA, the CDR3 is TGTGCCAGCAGTCCCGCGGGACAGGGAACAGATACGCAGTATTTT.

J is TRBJ1-2 and V is TRBV6-4; 8 nucleotides match TRBD1. Germline CDR1 reads MRHNA; CDR2 reads SNTAGT. The length of the CDR3 is 15 residues. The junction had 4 bases not matched to a gene; V was cut back by 0 bases and J by 4 bases. The CDR3 is CASSDSAGGVYGYTF. CDR3 coding DNA: TGTGCCAGCAGTGACTCTGCAGGGGGCGTCTATGGCTACACCTTC.

V is TRBV19 and J is TRBJ1-1, with D possibly being TRBD1 (6 bases). The CDR3 sequence is 15 residues long. From germline, CDR1 is LNHDA and CDR2 SQIVND (reference sequence). The V and J ends lost 8 bases and 0 bases respectively, with 16 bases between them. CDR3 in amino acids: CASSFGGGMNTEAFF. The CDR3 DNA reads as TGTGCCAGTTCATTCGGGGGGGGCATGAACACTGAAGCTTTCTTT.

The gene calls are TRBV4-2 and TRBJ2-3; 10 nucleotides align to TRBD2. This CDR3 is built from 16 residues. CDR1 and CDR2 (germline): LGHNA, YNFKEQ. The V and J ends lost 4 bases and 3 bases, in that order; junction bases with no gene match: 7. CDR3 coding DNA: TGTGCCAGCAGCCCAGGACTAGCGGAAGGAACAGATACGCAGTATTTT. Translating gives CASSPGLAEGTDTQYF.

V usage is TRBV19 and J usage is TRBJ1-2; 7 bases match TRBD1. V lost 5 bases to trimming and J lost 4 bases; unmatched junction nucleotides: 7. The CDR3 runs 14 residues. In germline, CDR1 is LNHDA, CDR2 SQIVND (reference sequence). As DNA, the CDR3 is TGTGCCAGTAGTCCCCGACAGGGACCCTATGGCTACACCTTC. This codes for CASSPRQGPYGYTF.

In this sample, this clone turned up a few times. The chain uses TRBV7-9 and TRBJ2-5, with 12 bases that match TRBD1. Germline CDR1 is SEHNR and CDR2 is FQNEAQ (reference sequence). The CDR3 totals 15 residues. V lost 6 bases, J lost 4 bases, and 6 bases stayed unmatched. CDR3: CASRHRDRGRETQYF. For the CDR3, the DNA is TGTGCCAGCAGGCATAGGGACAGGGGGCGAGAGACCCAGTACTTC.

The rearrangement joins TRBV24-1 to TRBJ1-5; D is undetermined. V lost 5 bases and J 6 bases, leaving 13 bases between the germline ends. CDR1 and CDR2 (germline): KGHDR, SFDVKD. CDR3 size: 14 residues. Written as DNA, the CDR3 is TGTGCCACCAGTGCCGCGCGAGGTGGTCAGCCCCAGCATTTT. Protein product: CATSAARGGQPQHF.

This sequence joins TRBV18 and TRBJ2-2; D is undetermined. V shed 2 bases and J shed 4 bases, with 5 bases lying between them. The CDR3 is 13 amino acids. Germline CDR1 reads KGHSH; CDR2 reads LQKENI. DNA of the CDR3: TGTGCCAGCTCACCAAAGCTCACCGGGGAGCTGTTTTTT. This codes for CASSPKLTGELFF.

The rearrangement links TRBV28 to TRBJ1-1, with 9 bases aligning to TRBD1. Trimming removed 8 bases from V and 7 bases from J; junction bases left unmatched: 11. Per the germline V gene, CDR1 is MDHEN and CDR2 is SYDVKM. CDR3 length: 14 amino acids. CDR3 coding DNA: TGTGCCAGCGGGGGACCACAGGGGGCCGGTGAAGCTTTCTTT. As protein: CASGGPQGAGEAFF. Full variable domain (missing parts from reference TRBV28 and TRBJ1-1): DVKVTQSSRYLVKRTGEKVFLECVQDMDHENMFWYRQDPGLGLRLIYFSYDVKMKEKGDIPEGYSVSREKKERFSLILESASTNQTSMYLCASGGPQGAGEAFFGQGTRLTVV.

The chain recombines TRBV5-4 with TRBJ2-1; D may be TRBD1 (6 bases). The germline V gene encodes CDR1 SGHNT and CDR2 YYREEE (reference sequence). Trimming took off 0 bases at V and 0 bases at J, with 10 bases between the two ends. This CDR3 contains 16 residues. CDR3 in DNA: TGTGCCAGCAGCTTGGCAAGGGGGACCTCCTACAATGAGCAGTTCTTC. It codes for CASSLARGTSYNEQFF.

Only a few counts were recorded for this clone. The chain employs TRBV24-1 and TRBJ2-7, with TRBD2 matching 14 bases. Germline V lookup: CDR1 KGHDR, CDR2 SFDVKD. This CDR3 has 16 residues. With V trimmed by 4 bases and J by 5 bases, 6 bases remained unmatched. CDR3: CATSDSGLAGGHEQYF. In nucleotides, the CDR3 is TGTGCCACCAGTGACTCCGGACTAGCGGGAGGTCACGAGCAGTACTTC.

This chain links TRBV28 with TRBJ1-5; weak D call: TRBD1 (5 bases). Trimming removed 6 bases at V and 0 bases at J, with 15 bases between. Germline-derived CDR1 and CDR2 are MDHEN and SYDVKM. The CDR3 runs 16 residues. The CDR3 DNA reads TGTGCCAGCAGAGGCCGGACACCTTATAGCAATCAGCCCCAGCATTTT. This translates into CASRGRTPYSNQPQHF.

CDR3 nucleotides: TGTGCCAGCAGCCCAGGACTAGCCATCTCCTACGAGCAGTACTTC. Residues: CASSPGLAISYEQYF. The chain combines TRBV7-9 with TRBJ2-7, with 8 bases fitting TRBD2. Looked up from germline, CDR1 is SEHNR and CDR2 is FQNEAQ (reference sequence). The V segment lost 5 bases and the J segment 0 bases; nucleotides outside the gene matches: 6. The CDR3 loop spans 15 amino acids.

This chain links TRBV7-2 with TRBJ2-7; 7 bases line up with TRBD1. J lost 6 bases, V lost 6 bases, and 11 bases had no gene match. The CDR3 spans 14 residues. The germline V gene has CDR1 SGHTA and CDR2 FQGNSA. CDR3 residues: CASSPLMTGPEQYF. CDR3 bases: TGTGCCAGCAGTCCTCTAATGACAGGGCCCGAGCAGTACTTC. The full variable domain, completed using reference TRBV7-2 and TRBJ2-7, is GAGVSQSPSNKVTEKGKDVELRCDPISGHTALYWYRQSLGQGLEFLIYFQGNSAPDKSGLPSDRFSAERTGGSVSTLTIQRTQQEDSAVYLCASSPLMTGPEQYFGPGTRLTVT.

The genes are TRBV29-1 and TRBJ2-2; 8 nucleotides agree with TRBD2. The CDR3 runs to 13 residues. CDR1 is SQVTM, CDR2 ANQGSEA, per germline. V lost 1 base and J lost 5; bases outside the gene matches: 0. The CDR3 loop is CSVEAGGTGELFF. The CDR3 bases are TGCAGCGTTGAAGCGGGGGGGACCGGGGAGCTGTTTTTT.

The chain recombines TRBV4-1 with TRBJ2-1, with D perhaps matching TRBD2 (5 bases). The CDR3 has 18 amino acids. V lost 1 base to trimming and J lost 4 bases, with 20 bases between them. Germline CDR1 and CDR2: MGHRA and YSYEKL. The CDR3 region has the DNA TGCGCCAGCAGCCAAGGGTCCCAAAGCGGTAACCGTTACAATGAGCAGTTCTTC. This codes for CASSQGSQSGNRYNEQFF.

The V call is TRBV6-1, the J call TRBJ2-3, with 10 bases that match TRBD1. J was trimmed by 5 bases and V by 3 bases; bases with no gene match: 8. Germline V gene sequence: CDR1 MNHNS, CDR2 SASEGT. The CDR3 is 16 residues long. The CDR3 protein is CASSDPGTGVKDTQYF. CDR3 in DNA: TGTGCCAGCAGTGACCCCGGGACAGGGGTGAAAGATACGCAGTATTTT.

J is TRBJ1-2 and V is TRBV27; 7 positions agree with TRBD1. J was trimmed by 4 bases and V by 8 bases; bases with no gene match: 13. Germline V lookup: CDR1 MNHEY, CDR2 SMNVEV (reference sequence). This CDR3 region has 15 residues. In DNA, the CDR3 is TGTGCCAGCCAGTTTATAGGGGGCGAGGGCTATGGCTACACCTTC. Amino acid sequence: CASQFIGGEGYGYTF.

The J gene is TRBJ1-1, the V gene TRBV19, with 7 bases identical to TRBD1. The CDR3 sequence is 15 residues long. The V segment lost 1 base and the J segment 5 bases; nucleotides outside the gene matches: 7. Germline V gives CDR1 LNHDA, CDR2 SQIVND (reference sequence). CDR3 in amino acids: CASSIAGGPGTEAFF. The CDR3 DNA reads as TGTGCCAGTAGTATAGCAGGGGGGCCTGGGACTGAAGCTTTCTTT.